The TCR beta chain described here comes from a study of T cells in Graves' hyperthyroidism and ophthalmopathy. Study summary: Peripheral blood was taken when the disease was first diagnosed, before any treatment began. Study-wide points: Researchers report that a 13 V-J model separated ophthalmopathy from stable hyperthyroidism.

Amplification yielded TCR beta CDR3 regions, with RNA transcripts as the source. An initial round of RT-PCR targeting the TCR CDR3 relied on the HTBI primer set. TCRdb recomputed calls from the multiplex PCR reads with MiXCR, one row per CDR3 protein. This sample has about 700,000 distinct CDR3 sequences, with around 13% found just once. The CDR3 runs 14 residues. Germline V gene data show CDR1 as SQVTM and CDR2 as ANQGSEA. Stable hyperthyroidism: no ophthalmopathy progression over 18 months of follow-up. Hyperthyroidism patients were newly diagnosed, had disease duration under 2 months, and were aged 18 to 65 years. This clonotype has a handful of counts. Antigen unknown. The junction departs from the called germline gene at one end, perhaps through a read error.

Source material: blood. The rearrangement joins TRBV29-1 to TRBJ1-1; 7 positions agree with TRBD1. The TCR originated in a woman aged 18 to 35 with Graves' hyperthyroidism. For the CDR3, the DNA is TGCAGCTCACAGGGGTCCTACTTTAACACTGAAGCTTCCTTT. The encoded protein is CSSQGSYFNTEASF.